This TCR beta chain was sequenced in a study of cytomegalovirus exposure and HLA in healthy donors. Study results and caveats: Within an earlier analysis, most TCR beta V segments proved productive either about 90% or about 30% of the time.

The CDR3 has 16 residues. V was clipped by 2 bases and J by 0 bases, with 11 bases between them. Per germline, CDR1 MNHEY and CDR2 SMNVEV (reference sequence). Primers included in the PCR were 60 Vbeta and 13 Jbeta primers. Here immunoSEQ multiplex PCR was the method, and the copy in TCRdb shows in-frame clones only, minus some. The sample lists approximately 170,000 clones; roughly four fifths were seen once. On this clone: Antigen unknown.

This chain uses TRBV27 with TRBJ1-5; D not resolved. The receptor was isolated from a woman aged 25 to 45 in good health and CMV-seropositive. The source material was PBMCs. As DNA, the CDR3 is TGTGCCAGCAGTTTAACAGCTTACAATAGCAATCAGCCCCAGCATTTT. It encodes CASSLTAYNSNQPQHF.